Each of the 4 T cell receptor beta chains below was sequenced from the same sample in a study of human T cells and chemical hapten exposure. Specified time point: patch test 1, 2 weeks after DPC sensitization. Treatment noted: therapeutic diphenylcyclopropenone sensitization with weekly scalp DPC. TCRdb re-called the RACE reads through MiXCR, storing one row per CDR3 protein. The sample has 75,000 to 100,000 distinct CDR3 sequences, around 12% seen once. Here the sequenced sample was whole blood, taken in connection with sensitization to the hapten diphenylcyclopropenone (DPC). These receptors were collected from a woman in her thirties or forties with alopecia areata. Some clones in this sample may be carry-over from other donors' samples.

This clonotype was observed at least ten times. The chain recombines TRBV7-2 with TRBJ1-2; D is undetermined. Germline CDR1 is SGHTA and CDR2 is FQGNSA. The CDR3 covers 12 residues. With 2 bases removed from V and 2 bases from J, the gap between germline ends came to 3 bases. CDR3 bases: TGTGCCAGCAGCTTAACCAACTATGGCTACACCTTC. Amino acid sequence: CASSLTNYGYTF. Supplemented by reference TRBV7-2 and TRBJ1-2, the full variable domain reads GAGVSQSPSNKVTEKGKDVELRCDPISGHTALYWYRQSLGQGLEFLIYFQGNSAPDKSGLPSDRFSAERTGGSVSTLTIQRTQQEDSAVYLCASSLTNYGYTFGSGTRLTVV.

This chain joins TRBV7-9 and TRBJ2-5; D uncertain. This CDR3 contains 14 residues. Trimming removed 5 bases at V and 4 bases at J, with 14 bases between. The germline CDR1 and CDR2 sequences are SEHNR and FQNEAQ (reference sequence). In DNA, the CDR3 is TGTGCCAGCAGCCCCGTTGGCGGACGAGAGACCCAGTACTTC. This gives the protein CASSPVGGRETQYF.

The J gene is TRBJ2-7, the V gene TRBV28; D not certain. This CDR3 comprises 15 residues. Trimming removed 7 bases at V and 0 bases at J, with 16 bases between. Germline V CDR1 and CDR2: MDHEN, SYDVKM. DNA for the CDR3: TGTGCCAGCACTCAAACCCCCGTACCCTCCTACGAGCAGTACTTC. This gives the protein CASTQTPVPSYEQYF.

The rearrangement links TRBV2 to TRBJ2-7; D call uncertain. Trimming stripped 7 bases from V and 2 bases from J, with 12 bases between. This CDR3 comprises 13 residues. Looked up from germline, CDR1 is SNHLY and CDR2 is FYNNEI. The CDR3 nucleotides are TGTGCCAGCAACCCAGGAGCAACCTACGAGCAGTACTTC. Translation: CASNPGATYEQYF.